These 21 T cell receptor beta chains were sequenced from one sample in a study of T cell repertoires in aging, cancer and after chemotherapy. Amplification of TCR beta used genomic DNA extracted from peripheral blood. A mixed TRB-A/B primer pool amplified rearranged TRB by multiplex touch-down PCR. TCRdb re-analysed the multiplex PCR reads in MiXCR, keeping a single row per CDR3 protein. The table shows 9,900 or so distinct CDR3 sequences, with about 31% occurring only once. Source material: blood. The receptors were sampled from a human donor in good health. The donor label of this sample is uncertain.

A remark on this clonotype: Being one base from a much bigger clone, this may be a read error. V usage is TRBV29-1 and J usage is TRBJ1-1; the D gene is possibly TRBD1 (6 bases). The CDR3 runs 14 residues. Germline CDR1 reads SQVTM; CDR2 reads ANQGSEA. CDR3 DNA sequence: TGCAGCGTTGAAGAACCGGGGGCGGACACTCAAGCTTTCTTT. It is translated as CSVEEPGADTQAFF.

This rearrangement joins TRBV12-3 or TRBV12-4 to TRBJ1-1; D may be TRBD1 (5 bases). The CDR3 spans 14 residues. The germline V and J ends were trimmed by 6 bases and 1 base, with 12 bases remaining between them. CDR3 region: CASRFKGRNTEAFF. CDR3 nucleotide sequence: TGTGCCAGCAGATTTAAGGGGAGGAACACTGAAGCTTTCTTT.

The DNA of the CDR3 is TGTGCCAGCAGTGAAGGACAGGAGGCAGATACGCAGTATTTT. Translation gives CASSEGQEADTQYF. The chain recombines TRBV6-4 with TRBJ2-3, with 7 bases identical to TRBD1. The germline gives CDR1 MRHNA, CDR2 SNTAGT. V shed 3 bases and J 4 bases; nucleotides not matched to a gene: 4. This CDR3 contains 14 residues.

The rearrangement uses TRBV7-2 and TRBJ2-5; unclear D gene. The V gene's germline CDR1 is SGHTA and CDR2 FQGNSA. Trimming took off 2 bases at V and 2 bases at J, with 3 bases between the two ends. The CDR3 length is 12 residues. CDR3 sequence: CASSLYQETQYF. In DNA, the CDR3 is TGTGCCAGCAGCTTATATCAAGAGACCCAGTACTTC.

The rearrangement uses TRBV18 and TRBJ2-2, with no clear D. Germline CDR1 is KGHSH and CDR2 is LQKENI. The CDR3 is 13 residues long. V shed 5 bases and J shed 2 bases, with 6 bases lying between them. The CDR3 DNA reads TGTGCCAGCTCAATAAGCAACACCGGGGAGCTGTTTTTT. Encoded protein: CASSISNTGELFF.

This clonotype was picked up a small number of times. J is TRBJ1-1 and V is TRBV27; no firm D call. V was cut by 4 bases and J by 6 bases, with 15 bases left in between. This CDR3 is built from 14 residues. Looked up from germline, CDR1 is MNHEY and CDR2 is SMNVEV (reference sequence). The CDR3 spells CASSYLVTRSEAFF. DNA of the CDR3: TGTGCCAGCAGTTACCTGGTCACAAGGTCTGAAGCTTTCTTT.

This chain connects TRBV27 to TRBJ1-1, with D maybe TRBD1 (5 bases). This CDR3 spans 15 amino acids. Per the germline V gene, CDR1 is MNHEY and CDR2 is SMNVEV (reference sequence). V was cut by 1 base and J by 5 bases, with 14 bases left in between. In DNA form, the CDR3 reads TGTGCCAGCAGTTTATTCGGGACGGGGGGAACTGAAGCTTTCTTT. Amino acid sequence: CASSLFGTGGTEAFF.

This clonotype was recorded a few times. This sequence joins TRBV19 and TRBJ1-1; maybe TRBD1 (6 bases). CDR3 length: 15 amino acids. The germline V gene has CDR1 LNHDA and CDR2 SQIVND (reference sequence). Trimming took off 5 bases at V and 4 bases at J, with 17 bases between the two ends. CDR3 DNA: TGTGCCAGTAGTGCGATACAGGGTTCGGCCACTGAAGCTTTCTTT. Residues: CASSAIQGSATEAFF.

This chain uses TRBV20-1 with TRBJ1-5; TRBD1 might be the D (6 bases). This CDR3 comprises 18 residues. V lost 7 bases, J lost 4 bases, and 29 bases lay in between. Looked up from germline, CDR1 is DFQATT and CDR2 is SNEGSKA (reference sequence). Here the CDR3 reads CSVSEGGLGRERNQPQHF. The CDR3 DNA reads TGCAGTGTTTCCGAGGGGGGACTCGGCCGAGAGAGAAATCAGCCCCAGCATTTT.

For this clonotype: Given a much more abundant clone one base away, this may be a read error. The V gene is TRBV6-5, the J gene TRBJ2-7; D ambiguous. From germline, CDR1 is MNHEY and CDR2 SVGAGI. The CDR3 runs 14 residues. The ends were cut back, 2 bases at V and 4 bases at J, with 12 bases in the middle. CDR3 loop: CASSYGPRTYEQYF. For the CDR3, the DNA is TGTGCCAGCAGTTACGGACCGAGAACATACGAGCAGTACTTC.

The chain joins TRBV5-4 to TRBJ1-3; TRBD1 matches 8 bases. J lost 0 bases, V lost 2 bases, and 4 bases had no gene match. Germline-derived CDR1 and CDR2 are SGHNT and YYREEE (reference sequence). The CDR3 loop spans 16 amino acids. The CDR3 here is CASSFGQGNSGNTIYF. CDR3 nucleotides: TGTGCCAGCAGCTTTGGACAGGGAAACTCTGGAAACACCATATATTTT.

The rearrangement uses TRBV5-1 and TRBJ2-3, with D perhaps matching TRBD1 (6 bases). The V gene's germline CDR1 is SGHRS and CDR2 YFSETQ. This CDR3 spans 15 amino acids. V was pared by 4 bases and J by 1 base, with 13 bases between. The CDR3 is CASSPPTGGTDTQYF. Written as DNA, the CDR3 is TGCGCCAGCAGCCCACCGACAGGAGGCACAGATACGCAGTATTTT.

The J gene is TRBJ2-7, the V gene TRBV6-2 or TRBV6-3; 10 nucleotides line up with TRBD2. The germline CDR1 and CDR2 sequences are MNHEY and SVGEGT. After removal of 4 bases from V and 2 bases from J, the junction contained 8 bases not matched to a gene. The CDR3 runs to 16 residues. In DNA form, the CDR3 reads TGTGCCAGCAGTTCCCGGACTAGCGGTTACACCTACGAGCAGTACTTC. Residues: CASSSRTSGYTYEQYF.

The genes are TRBV15 and TRBJ1-1; 9 bases align to TRBD1. V lost 3 bases and J lost 1; bases outside the gene matches: 12. This CDR3 has 18 residues. Germline lookup yields CDR1 LNHNV and CDR2 YYDKDF (reference sequence). This CDR3 is CATSREGQGVWGNTEAFF. CDR3 nucleotide sequence: TGTGCCACCAGCAGGGAGGGACAGGGAGTCTGGGGGAACACTGAAGCTTTCTTT.

J is TRBJ2-7 and V is TRBV6-6; a weak D match, TRBD2 (6 bases). Germline V gives CDR1 MNHNY, CDR2 SVGAGI (reference sequence). This CDR3 spans 14 amino acids. V shed 8 bases and J shed 0 bases, with 14 bases lying between them. The CDR3 DNA reads as TGTGCCAGCTACGGCGGGACCGCCTCCTACGAGCAGTACTTC. The encoded protein is CASYGGTASYEQYF.

This clonotype was detected only a few times. The chain couples TRBV6-5 to TRBJ1-1, with a possible D match to TRBD1 (6 bases). The CDR3 has 13 residues. Trimming left V 2 bases short and J 4 bases short, with 8 bases between. The V gene's germline CDR1 is MNHEY and CDR2 SVGAGI. The CDR3 DNA reads TGTGCCAGCAGTTACCGCAGGGGCACTGAAGCTTTCTTT. Protein: CASSYRRGTEAFF.

The J gene is TRBJ1-6, the V gene TRBV6-5, with 9 bases fitting TRBD1. Trimming cost V 5 bases and J 10 bases; bases outside gene matches: 6. The CDR3 is 14 residues long. Germline V CDR1 and CDR2: MNHEY, SVGAGI. This CDR3 reads CASSPGTGWSPLHF. The CDR3 DNA reads TGTGCCAGCAGTCCCGGGACAGGGTGGTCACCCCTCCACTTT.

The genes are TRBV6-1 and TRBJ2-2, with D perhaps given as TRBD1 or TRBD2 (5 bases each). This CDR3 is 17 amino acids long. In germline, CDR1 is MNHNS, CDR2 SASEGT. V was clipped by 1 base and J by 0 bases, with 12 bases between them. DNA of the CDR3: TGTGCCAGCAGTGAAGGATGGGGCGGGTCGAACACCGGGGAGCTGTTTTTT. Translating it yields CASSEGWGGSNTGELFF.

The rearrangement joins TRBV19 to TRBJ1-3; D is undetermined. V shed 10 bases and J shed 0 bases, with 16 bases lying between them. Germline CDR1 is LNHDA and CDR2 is SQIVND (reference sequence). The CDR3 extends over 15 amino acids. CDR3 sequence: CATATTASSGNTIYF. Here the CDR3 DNA reads TGTGCCACCGCCACGACCGCTAGCTCTGGAAACACCATATATTTT.

By frequency in the sample, this clonotype is medium-sized (0.01 to 0.1%). The V and J genes are TRBV5-4 and TRBJ2-1; 8 bases map to TRBD2. Germline values: CDR1 SGHNT, CDR2 YYREEE (reference sequence). Trimming took 5 bases from V and 6 from J; bases not matched to a gene: 10. CDR3 length: 15 amino acids. CDR3 region: CASSREIAGTNEQFF. The CDR3 DNA reads TGTGCCAGCAGTCGGGAAATAGCGGGAACCAATGAGCAGTTCTTC.

The chain links TRBV20-1 to TRBJ1-5; D might be TRBD1 (5 bases). This CDR3 is 15 amino acids long. V lost 3 bases to trimming and J lost 5 bases, with 17 bases between them. Germline CDR1 reads DFQATT; CDR2 reads SNEGSKA (reference sequence). Written as DNA, the CDR3 is TGCAGTGCTAGCCTACCCGCAGGGAGGGATCAGCCCCAGCATTTT. This sequence encodes CSASLPAGRDQPQHF.